This TCR beta chain was found in a study of human thymus T cells. Notes on the study in general: Highly overlapping thymic repertoires in unrelated individuals were reported by related research. V and J gene usage appeared biased in thymic and blood repertoires.

Thymic tissue was derived from resections collected during corrective heart surgery. Serving as donors were healthy Finnish infants, each of whom was having open corrective surgery for congenital heart defects. Germline-derived CDR1 and CDR2 are LGHNA and YSLEER. There are 14 residues in the CDR3. The V gene end was trimmed by 3 bases and the J gene end by 5 bases; junction bases not matched to a gene: 5. A word on this clone: Its antigen is not identified.

The table came from immunoSEQ multiplex PCR; TCRdb's copy has only in-frame clones and leaves some out. The profile shows 120,000 or so clones, 90% to 95% of them singletons. The specimen was thymus tissue. The TCR originated in a boy younger than two with a congenital heart defect but otherwise immunologically healthy. The rearrangement uses TRBV4-3 and TRBJ2-7; TRBD1 matches at 9 bases. This CDR3 reads CASSHRDRDHEQYF. Here the CDR3 DNA reads TGCGCCAGCAGCCATCGGGACAGGGACCACGAGCAGTACTTC.